This T cell receptor beta chain comes out of a study of shared clonotypes between healthy human individuals. Study-level points and caveats: Specimens sampled were limited to blood, with tissue repertoires likely differing. It was expected that sequencing depth would affect clonotype sharing among donors.

With regard to this clone: What it binds is unknown.

The ends were cut back, 4 bases at V and 8 bases at J, with 15 bases in the middle. This CDR3 contains 13 residues. The germline V gene encodes CDR1 GTSNPN and CDR2 SVGIG (reference sequence). Measured with immunoSEQ multiplex PCR; TCRdb has only the in-frame clones, and not every one. The sample records roughly 1,100,000 clones, under 80% being singletons. Sequenced sample: memory CD4+ T cells sorted from blood. Subset described: CD45RA-negative fraction. The receptor was derived from a man between 18 and 29 years old in good health. This chain joins TRBV30 and TRBJ2-4; perhaps D is TRBD1 or TRBD2 (7 bases each). The CDR3 protein is CAWTRQGGDIQYF. In DNA, the CDR3 is TGTGCCTGGACTCGCCAGGGGGGGGACATTCAGTACTTC.